These 23 T cell receptor beta chains originate from one sample sequenced in a study of beta chain features in type 1 diabetes. The sequenced template was cDNA made from the entire isolated RNA. The table came from immunoSEQ multiplex PCR; TCRdb's copy has only in-frame clones and leaves some out. The data contain about 360,000 clones, 10% to 15% of them singletons. Sequenced sample: naive CD4+ T cells from blood. The receptor source for this set is a man between 18 and 35 years old in good health.

A few counts support this clone. The chain couples TRBV5-1 to TRBJ2-3; D gene uncertain. Trimming cost V 2 bases and J 5 bases, with 12 bases left between them. The CDR3 loop spans 14 amino acids. The germline V gene encodes CDR1 SGHRS and CDR2 YFSETQ. The CDR3 spells CASSFGPTGDTQYF. DNA of the CDR3: TGCGCCAGCAGCTTCGGCCCAACGGGAGATACGCAGTATTTT. Filled out from reference TRBV5-1 and TRBJ2-3, the complete variable domain reads KAGVTQTPRYLIKTRGQQVTLSCSPISGHRSVSWYQQTPGQGLQFLFEYFSETQRNKGNFPGRFSGRQFSNSRSEMNVSTLELGDSALYLCASSFGPTGDTQYFGPGTRLTVL.

This clone turned up a few times. V and J are TRBV5-1 and TRBJ2-7; D possibly corresponds to TRBD1 (6 bases). This CDR3 spans 15 amino acids. The germline gives CDR1 SGHRS, CDR2 YFSETQ. Trimming removed 4 bases from V and 4 bases from J, with 18 bases in between. This CDR3 is CASSATDRRRYEQYF. Written as DNA, the CDR3 is TGCGCCAGCAGCGCTACTGACAGGAGGAGGTACGAGCAGTACTTC. The variable domain in full, with the rest retrieved from reference TRBV5-1 and TRBJ2-7, is KAGVTQTPRYLIKTRGQQVTLSCSPISGHRSVSWYQQTPGQGLQFLFEYFSETQRNKGNFPGRFSGRQFSNSRSEMNVSTLELGDSALYLCASSATDRRRYEQYFGPGTRLTVT.

This rearrangement joins TRBV7-6 to TRBJ2-7; 12 nucleotides align to TRBD2. The germline V gene encodes CDR1 SGHVS and CDR2 FNYEAQ. The CDR3 length is 17 residues. V shed 0 bases and J 2 bases; nucleotides not matched to a gene: 5. CDR3 nucleotide sequence: TGTGCCAGCAGCTTAGCGACTAGCGGGGGTTTCACCTACGAGCAGTACTTC. Translation gives CASSLATSGGFTYEQYF.

This clone showed up just a few times. The chain recombines TRBV4-3 with TRBJ2-1; TRBD1 agrees at 9 bases. Germline CDR1 LGHNA, CDR2 YSLEER. Trimming took 3 bases from V and 7 from J; bases not matched to a gene: 7. The CDR3 is 15 residues long. The CDR3 loop reads CASSQEDRGMNEQFF. The DNA of the CDR3 is TGCGCCAGCAGCCAGGAAGACAGGGGGATGAATGAGCAGTTCTTC.

The chain joins TRBV18 to TRBJ1-1; no firm D call. V gave up 3 bases and J gave up 4 bases, with 12 bases separating them. This CDR3 has 14 residues. Looked up from germline, CDR1 is KGHSH and CDR2 is LQKENI. The CDR3: CASSPVPAGTEAFF. The CDR3 DNA sequence: TGTGCCAGCTCACCGGTCCCAGCGGGCACTGAAGCTTTCTTT.

V is TRBV7-9 and J is TRBJ1-2; D remains unclear. Germline CDR1 reads SEHNR; CDR2 reads FQNEAQ (reference sequence). The CDR3 extends over 14 amino acids. V was clipped by 3 bases and J by 2 bases, with 10 bases between them. The CDR3 DNA is TGTGCCAGCAGCTTGGGCAGAGAGAACTATGGCTACACCTTC. Its protein product is CASSLGRENYGYTF.

This clone was found a few times. The chain recombines TRBV25-1 with TRBJ2-5, with a weak D call TRBD1 (6 bases). Deletions cut 4 bases from V and 5 bases from J, with 20 bases between. Germline assignment: CDR1 MGHDK and CDR2 SYGVNS. This CDR3 has 16 residues. This chain's CDR3 is CASSAMDSYKGETQYF. CDR3 in DNA: TGTGCCAGCAGTGCAATGGACAGTTATAAGGGGGAGACCCAGTACTTC.

The chain has TRBV4-2 and TRBJ2-1, with 14 bases aligning to TRBD2. The germline gives CDR1 LGHNA, CDR2 YNFKEQ. This CDR3 is 15 amino acids long. V lost 5 bases, J lost 6 bases, and 3 bases stayed unmatched. CDR3 DNA: TGTGCCAGCAGCTCTGGGACTAGCGGGAGCAATGAGCAGTTCTTC. Residues: CASSSGTSGSNEQFF.

This chain joins TRBV7-3 and TRBJ2-2; 12 bases are a match to TRBD2. CDR3 length: 18 residues. Germline-derived CDR1 and CDR2 are SGHTA and FQGTGA. The J segment lost 0 bases and the V segment lost 4 bases, leaving 6 bases of the junction unmatched. The CDR3 spells CASSSLAGGLTNTGELFF. The DNA for the CDR3 is TGTGCCAGCAGCTCCCTAGCGGGAGGGTTAACGAACACCGGGGAGCTGTTTTTT. Full variable domain (rest looked up from reference TRBV7-3 and TRBJ2-2): GAGVSQTPSNKVTEKGKYVELRCDPISGHTALYWYRQSLGQGPEFLIYFQGTGAADDSGLPNDRFFAVRPEGSVSTLKIQRTERGDSAVYLCASSSLAGGLTNTGELFFGEGSRLTVL.

This clone has just a few counts. The chain uses TRBV7-9 and TRBJ1-2, with 8 bases identical to TRBD1. Germline V lookup: CDR1 SEHNR, CDR2 FQNEAQ (reference sequence). V lost 0 bases to trimming and J lost 2 bases; unmatched junction nucleotides: 8. The CDR3 totals 17 residues. The CDR3: CASSLAGGQGGNYGYTF. In DNA form, the CDR3 reads TGTGCCAGCAGCTTAGCGGGTGGACAGGGAGGGAACTATGGCTACACCTTC.

In this sample, this clone turned up a few times. The chain joins TRBV30 to TRBJ2-2; D is undetermined. Trimming took 4 bases from V and 7 from J, leaving 10 bases between them. Germline V gives CDR1 GTSNPN, CDR2 SVGIG (reference sequence). This CDR3 contains 12 residues. The CDR3, as DNA: TGTGCCTGGACCCACGGTAGCGGGGAGCTGTTTTTT. As protein: CAWTHGSGELFF.

The J gene is TRBJ2-3, the V gene TRBV5-6; 9 nucleotides line up with TRBD1. Per germline, CDR1 SGHDT and CDR2 YYEEEE. The CDR3 is 13 amino acids. Unmatched junction bases numbered 3, after V lost 4 bases and J lost 6 bases. CDR3 bases: TGTGCCAGCAGCCAGACAGGGGGGGATACGCAGTATTTT. This gives the protein CASSQTGGDTQYF.

This clone turned up a few times. The rearrangement uses TRBV7-2 and TRBJ2-7; weak D call: TRBD2 (6 bases). Germline CDR1 reads SGHTA; CDR2 reads FQGNSA. The length of the CDR3 is 15 residues. Trimming left V 6 bases short and J 4 bases short, with 19 bases between. The CDR3 is CASSLTPGLGYEQYF. The CDR3 DNA is TGTGCCAGCAGTCTAACGCCGGGACTTGGGTACGAGCAGTACTTC. The variable domain in full, completed from reference TRBV7-2 and TRBJ2-7, reads GAGVSQSPSNKVTEKGKDVELRCDPISGHTALYWYRQSLGQGLEFLIYFQGNSAPDKSGLPSDRFSAERTGGSVSTLTIQRTQQEDSAVYLCASSLTPGLGYEQYFGPGTRLTVT.

The rearrangement uses TRBV27 and TRBJ1-5; 7 bases agree with TRBD1. Looked up from germline, CDR1 is MNHEY and CDR2 is SMNVEV (reference sequence). V gave up 6 bases and J gave up 2 bases; unmatched junction bases: 7. The CDR3 spans 15 residues. DNA of the CDR3: TGTGCCAGCAGGCTGACAGGGTTGGGCAATCAGCCCCAGCATTTT. Translated: CASRLTGLGNQPQHF.

The CDR3 DNA is TGTGCCAGCAGCCTCGCAGGGCGGCAGTACTTC. Translating gives CASSLAGRQYF. This chain uses TRBV28 with TRBJ2-7, with TRBD1 as a possible D gene (5 bases). Germline CDR1 reads MDHEN; CDR2 reads SYDVKM. V dropped 6 bases and J dropped 9 bases, with 12 bases sitting between them. The CDR3 consists of 11 residues.

This clone was counted between two and nine times. The CDR3 coding sequence is TGTGCCAGCAGCAGACAGGGGGCCTACGAGCAGTACTTC. This sequence encodes CASSRQGAYEQYF. This sequence joins TRBV28 and TRBJ2-7, with 9 bases fitting TRBD1. Per germline, CDR1 MDHEN and CDR2 SYDVKM. The CDR3 extends over 13 amino acids. Germline trimming cut 6 bases from V and 2 bases from J; bases unmatched to any gene: 2.

This rearrangement joins TRBV7-8 to TRBJ2-5, with a weak D call TRBD1 (6 bases). Germline-derived CDR1 and CDR2 are SGHVS and FQNEAQ. This CDR3 is built from 14 residues. With 3 bases removed from V and 5 bases from J, the gap between germline ends came to 13 bases. The CDR3 is CASSFGTIPETQYF. CDR3 in DNA: TGTGCCAGCAGCTTTGGGACAATACCGGAGACCCAGTACTTC.

This clone came up a few times. This CDR3 is CASSLGPDRPPGQYF. The CDR3 nucleotides are TGTGCCAGCAGCTTAGGGCCTGACAGGCCACCGGGACAGTACTTC. The chain is built from TRBV28 and TRBJ2-5; D might be TRBD1 (6 bases). The CDR3 loop spans 15 amino acids. Germline-derived CDR1 and CDR2 are MDHEN and SYDVKM. V lost 6 bases to trimming and J lost 11 bases, with 25 bases between them. The whole variable domain, remainder taken from reference TRBV28 and TRBJ2-5, is DVKVTQSSRYLVKRTGEKVFLECVQDMDHENMFWYRQDPGLGLRLIYFSYDVKMKEKGDIPEGYSVSREKKERFSLILESASTNQTSMYLCASSLGPDRPPGQYFGPGTRLLVL.

This clone has just a few counts. The genes are TRBV7-2 and TRBJ2-3; D is perhaps TRBD2 (6 bases). The CDR3 runs 15 residues. V dropped 5 bases and J dropped 2 bases, with 14 bases sitting between them. CDR1 and CDR2 (germline): SGHTA, FQGNSA. The CDR3 bases are TGTGCCAGCAGCCGCGGAGGGTATAACACAGATACGCAGTATTTT. Its protein is CASSRGGYNTDTQYF.

V and J are TRBV6-5 and TRBJ2-2; D gene ambiguous. From germline, CDR1 is MNHEY and CDR2 SVGAGI. The CDR3 loop spans 13 amino acids. The germline V and J ends were trimmed by 6 bases and 0 bases, with 5 bases remaining between them. The CDR3 sequence is CASSLSNTGELFF. As DNA, the CDR3 is TGTGCCAGCAGCCTATCGAACACCGGGGAGCTGTTTTTT.

The chain couples TRBV14 to TRBJ2-3; D possibly corresponds to TRBD2 (6 bases). The CDR3 contains 18 residues. The V gene lost 1 base and the J gene lost 0 bases, with 17 bases spanning the gap. Per the germline V gene, CDR1 is SGHDN and CDR2 is FVKESK. CDR3 region: CASSQARRVGTSTDTQYF. The CDR3 DNA reads as TGTGCCAGCAGCCAAGCCCGCCGGGTCGGGACTAGCACAGATACGCAGTATTTT. The variable domain in full, with the rest retrieved from reference TRBV14 and TRBJ2-3, is EAGVTQFPSHSVIEKGQTVTLRCDPISGHDNLYWYRRVMGKEIKFLLHFVKESKQDESGMPNNRFLAERTGGTYSTLKVQPAELEDSGVYFCASSQARRVGTSTDTQYFGPGTRLTVL.

This chain joins TRBV6-5 and TRBJ1-2; D call uncertain. Looked up from germline, CDR1 is MNHEY and CDR2 is SVGAGI. The V end was cut by 6 bases, the J end by 0 bases, with 11 bases between. This CDR3 is 14 amino acids long. CDR3 region: CASSLEQANYGYTF. In DNA, the CDR3 is TGTGCCAGCAGCCTCGAACAAGCTAACTATGGCTACACCTTC.

This clone was found a few times. This sequence joins TRBV9 and TRBJ1-1, with D perhaps TRBD1 (5 bases). CDR1 and CDR2 from the germline V gene are SGDLS and YYNGEE. V was trimmed by 0 bases and J by 11 bases, leaving 17 bases between them. The length of the CDR3 is 14 residues. CDR3: CASSVGPSGGGAFF. The DNA of the CDR3 is TGTGCCAGCAGCGTAGGGCCAAGCGGGGGTGGGGCTTTCTTT.